This T cell receptor (beta chain) was profiled in a study of T cell clonotyping in hematopoietic cell transplantation. Generated by immunoSEQ multiplex PCR, the TCRdb table keeps only in-frame clones and is missing some. The table has 35,000 to 45,000 clones, 94% seen once. Germline CDR1 reads LGHNA; CDR2 reads YSLEER. V lost 4 bases and J lost 5; bases outside the gene matches: 4. The CDR3 loop spans 14 amino acids. The rearrangement links TRBV4-3 to TRBJ2-2; 7 bases fit TRBD1. Sequenced input: peripheral blood mononuclear cells. The receptor's source is a woman aged 50 to 60 in good health. Some clones in this sample may be carry-over from other donors' samples. CDR3 nucleotide sequence: TGCGCCAGCAGCCGGGCCAGGGGGACCGGGGAGCTGTTTTTT. Translating gives CASSRARGTGELFF.